This T cell receptor beta chain is drawn from a study of shared T cell receptors in the human thymus (dated by TCRdb to the early 2020s). About the full investigation: The study examined how self-reactive, shared T-cell receptor alpha chains are generated in the human thymus.

As concerns this clone: Its target antigen remains unknown. The sample holds no much larger clone one base away, and base qualities are not on file.

Library preparation was by the immunoSEQ multiplex PCR assay. What TCRdb holds here is the immuneACCESS table cut down to in-frame rearrangements. Part of the clones is not present; checked against another copy, under half of the missing clones reflect an unresolved V gene, and the others are unexplained. Counted in this sample were 600,000 or so clones; approximately 87% of them appeared once. In total, the top ten clones hold under 0.01% of the sample. CDR1 and CDR2 are read off the germline V gene as SGHTA and FQGNSA. V is clipped by 0 bases and J by 2 bases, and the sequence between their germline boundaries is 15 bases long. Counted from cysteine to phenylalanine, this CDR3 has 17 amino acids. The CDR3 DNA has 51 bases and is translated from base 1. The sample also formed part of further work on human thymus T cells. That second publication adds: Donors were immunologically healthy infants undergoing open corrective cardiac surgery for congenital heart defects in Finland. Thymus tissue was obtained as surgical resects removed during corrective cardiac surgery. Biased V and J gene segment usage appeared to be present in both thymic and peripheral blood repertoires. Highly overlapping thymic TCR repertoires among unrelated individuals were reported in the related research. The study used eight infant thymus samples plus four related peripheral blood samples to characterize TCR alpha and beta repertoires. Donor ages ranging from about 7 to 250 days were recorded, and six or seven male and a couple of female infants were included in the cohort. After being mechanically released from the tissue, thymocytes were kept at -70 degrees C in pellets of about 10-33 million cells. A QIAsymphony instrument was used to extract genomic DNA from the frozen cell pellets. The immunoSEQ multiplex PCR assay was used to amplify the TCRB and TCRAD loci from a standardized amount of quality-controlled genomic DNA. Amplicons spanned the V(D)J region at a length sufficient to cover the CDR3 and identify V and J genes. The commercial immunoSEQ service was used to sequence amplicons on an Illumina platform. Corrections for primer bias and sequencing errors followed previously described methods, while TCRAD and TCRB definitions were based on the IMGT database. The repertoires were analysed using immunoSEQ Analyzer 3.0 and VDJTools for basic statistics, V/J segment usage, diversity estimates, rarefaction and pairwise overlap. To estimate diversity, the Chao1, ChaoE, Efron-Thisted, Shannon and inverse Simpson indices were applied, and diversity was also estimated on datasets down-sampled to the smallest sample. For repertoire overlap, CDR3 nucleotide sequence, V gene and J gene had to match strictly, and clustering was done by Jaccard-based multidimensional scaling. On average, thymus samples yielded roughly 770,000 unique TCRB clonotypes, whereas blood samples yielded 65,000 to 100,000.

Sequences were obtained from thymocytes. This TCR came from a boy under two years old with a congenital heart defect. Donor details come from another sample of the same person, matched by shared clones. This chain is built from TRBV7-2 and TRBJ2-3; possibly the D gene is TRBD1, per 6 matching bases. The CDR3 amino acid sequence is: CASSLARGQLPTDTQYF. The sequenced DNA is TGTGCCAGCAGCTTAGCCCGGGGACAATTACCCACAGATACGCAGTATTTT.